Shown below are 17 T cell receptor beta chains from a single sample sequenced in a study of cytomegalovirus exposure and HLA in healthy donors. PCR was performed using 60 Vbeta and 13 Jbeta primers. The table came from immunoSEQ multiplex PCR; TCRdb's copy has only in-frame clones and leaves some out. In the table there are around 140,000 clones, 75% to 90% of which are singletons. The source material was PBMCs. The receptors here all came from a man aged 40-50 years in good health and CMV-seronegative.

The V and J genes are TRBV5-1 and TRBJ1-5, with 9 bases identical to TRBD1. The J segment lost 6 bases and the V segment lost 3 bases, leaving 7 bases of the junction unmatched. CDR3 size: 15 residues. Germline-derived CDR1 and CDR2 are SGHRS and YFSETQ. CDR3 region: CASSYGTGFGQPQHF. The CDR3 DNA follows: TGCGCCAGCAGCTACGGGACAGGGTTCGGTCAGCCCCAGCATTTT.

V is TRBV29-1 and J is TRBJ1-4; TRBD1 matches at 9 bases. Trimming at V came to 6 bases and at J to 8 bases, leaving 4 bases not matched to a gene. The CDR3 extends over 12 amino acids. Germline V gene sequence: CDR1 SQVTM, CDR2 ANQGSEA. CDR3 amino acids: CSVAGTGEKLFF. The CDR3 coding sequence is TGCAGCGTGGCCGGGACAGGGGAAAAACTGTTTTTT.

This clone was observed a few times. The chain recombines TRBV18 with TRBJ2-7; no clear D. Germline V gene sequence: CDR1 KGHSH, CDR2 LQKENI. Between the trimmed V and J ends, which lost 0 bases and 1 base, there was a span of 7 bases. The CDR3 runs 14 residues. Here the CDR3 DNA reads TGTGCCAGCTCACCACCTGCCGGTTCCTACGAGCAGTACTTC. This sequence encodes CASSPPAGSYEQYF.

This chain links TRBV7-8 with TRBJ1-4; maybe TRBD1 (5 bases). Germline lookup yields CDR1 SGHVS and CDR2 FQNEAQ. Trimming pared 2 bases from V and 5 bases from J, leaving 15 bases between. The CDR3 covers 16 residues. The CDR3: CASSLSPAGYNEKLFF. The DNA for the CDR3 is TGTGCCAGCAGCTTATCCCCAGCAGGGTACAATGAAAAACTGTTTTTT.

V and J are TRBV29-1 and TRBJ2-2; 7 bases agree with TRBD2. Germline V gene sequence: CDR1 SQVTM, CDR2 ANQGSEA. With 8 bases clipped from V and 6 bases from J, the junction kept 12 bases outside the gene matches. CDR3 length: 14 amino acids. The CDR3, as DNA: TGCAGCACCCCTGGCGGGGCGGGAGCCGGGGAGCTGTTTTTT. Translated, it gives CSTPGGAGAGELFF.

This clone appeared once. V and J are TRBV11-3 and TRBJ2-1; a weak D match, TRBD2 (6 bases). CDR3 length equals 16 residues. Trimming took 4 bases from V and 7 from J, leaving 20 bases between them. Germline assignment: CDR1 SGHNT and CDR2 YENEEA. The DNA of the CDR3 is TGTGCCAGCAGCTCCGGGGCTAGCGATCGTTGGAATGAGCAGTTCTTC. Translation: CASSSGASDRWNEQFF.

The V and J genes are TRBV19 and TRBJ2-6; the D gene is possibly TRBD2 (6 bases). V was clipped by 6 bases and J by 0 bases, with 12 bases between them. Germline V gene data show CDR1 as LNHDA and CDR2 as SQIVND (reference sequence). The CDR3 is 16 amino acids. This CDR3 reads CASSPGTASGANVLTF. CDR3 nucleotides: TGTGCCAGTAGCCCAGGGACTGCCTCTGGGGCCAACGTCCTGACTTTC.

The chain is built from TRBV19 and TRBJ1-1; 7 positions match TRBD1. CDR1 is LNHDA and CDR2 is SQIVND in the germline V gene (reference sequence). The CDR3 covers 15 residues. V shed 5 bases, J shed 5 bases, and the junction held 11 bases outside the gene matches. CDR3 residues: CASSSQTGTVTEAFF. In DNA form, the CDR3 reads TGTGCCAGTAGTTCCCAAACGGGGACAGTGACTGAAGCTTTCTTT.

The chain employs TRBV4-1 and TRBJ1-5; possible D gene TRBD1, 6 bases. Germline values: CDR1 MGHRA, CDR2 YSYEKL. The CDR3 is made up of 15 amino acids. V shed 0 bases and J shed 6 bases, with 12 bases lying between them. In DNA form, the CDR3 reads TGCGCCAGCAGCCAAGATGCGGGGGGCACTCAGCCCCAGCATTTT. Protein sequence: CASSQDAGGTQPQHF.

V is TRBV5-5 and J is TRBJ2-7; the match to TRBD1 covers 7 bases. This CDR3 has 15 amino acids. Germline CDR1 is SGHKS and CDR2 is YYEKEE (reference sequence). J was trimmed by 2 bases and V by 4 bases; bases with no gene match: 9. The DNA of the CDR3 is TGTGCCAGCAGCGAGACCCCGGGGACAGCCTACGAGCAGTACTTC. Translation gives CASSETPGTAYEQYF.

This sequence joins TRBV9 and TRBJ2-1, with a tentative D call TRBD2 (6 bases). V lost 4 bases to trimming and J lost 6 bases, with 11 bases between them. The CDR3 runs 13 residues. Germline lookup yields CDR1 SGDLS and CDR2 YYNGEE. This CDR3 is CASSWGRSNEQFF. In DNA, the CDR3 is TGTGCCAGCAGCTGGGGGAGGAGCAATGAGCAGTTCTTC.

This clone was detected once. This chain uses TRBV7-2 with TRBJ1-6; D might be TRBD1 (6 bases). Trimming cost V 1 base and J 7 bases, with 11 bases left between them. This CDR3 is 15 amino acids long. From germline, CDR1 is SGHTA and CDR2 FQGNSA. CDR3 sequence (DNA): TGTGCCAGCAGCTTAGGACAGGCCGAAAATTCACCCCTCCACTTT. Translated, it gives CASSLGQAENSPLHF.

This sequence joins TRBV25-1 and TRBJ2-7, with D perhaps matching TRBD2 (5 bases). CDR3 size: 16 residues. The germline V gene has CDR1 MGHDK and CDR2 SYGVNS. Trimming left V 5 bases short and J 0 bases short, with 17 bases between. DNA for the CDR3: TGTGCCAGCAGTTCAGGCGGGCCCTCGGCCTCCTACGAGCAGTACTTC. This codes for CASSSGGPSASYEQYF.

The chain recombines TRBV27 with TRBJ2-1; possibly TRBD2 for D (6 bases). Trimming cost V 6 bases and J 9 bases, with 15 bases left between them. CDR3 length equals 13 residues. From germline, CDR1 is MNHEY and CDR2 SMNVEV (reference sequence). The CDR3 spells CASRGGNGFEQFF. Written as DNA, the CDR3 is TGTGCCAGCAGGGGCGGGAACGGGTTTGAGCAGTTCTTC.

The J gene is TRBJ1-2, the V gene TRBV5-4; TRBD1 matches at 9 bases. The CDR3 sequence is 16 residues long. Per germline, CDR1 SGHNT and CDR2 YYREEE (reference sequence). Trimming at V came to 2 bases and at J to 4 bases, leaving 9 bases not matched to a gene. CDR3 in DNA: TGTGCCAGCAGCTTAGGTTTAACAGGGGGCTTCTATGGCTACACCTTC. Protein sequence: CASSLGLTGGFYGYTF.

CDR3 sequence: CASRAGGLLDTQYF. CDR3 nucleotide sequence: TGTGCCAGCAGGGCGGGAGGTCTTTTAGATACGCAGTATTTT. V is TRBV27 and J is TRBJ2-3, with 8 bases matching TRBD2. J was trimmed by 5 bases and V by 6 bases; bases with no gene match: 7. There are 14 residues in the CDR3. Germline CDR1 and CDR2: MNHEY and SMNVEV (reference sequence).

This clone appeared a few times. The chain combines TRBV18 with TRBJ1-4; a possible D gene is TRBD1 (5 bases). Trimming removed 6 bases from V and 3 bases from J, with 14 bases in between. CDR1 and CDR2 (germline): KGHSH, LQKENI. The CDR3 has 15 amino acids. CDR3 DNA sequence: TGTGCCAGCTCTCCGGAGGGGCTCCCTAATGAAAAACTGTTTTTT. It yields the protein CASSPEGLPNEKLFF.